These 17 T cell receptor beta chains share one sample of origin, sequenced in a study of T cell responses to AZD1222 COVID-19 vaccine. Measured with immunoSEQ multiplex PCR; TCRdb has only the in-frame clones, and not every one. The sample holds about 190,000 clones; around 93% are singletons and the top ten take roughly 9.2%. Source: peripheral blood, taken on day 0 of AZD1222 vaccination. Receptors originate from an adult in good health.

This clone showed up just a few times. The V and J genes are TRBV12-3 or TRBV12-4 and TRBJ1-5, with a weak D call TRBD1 (6 bases). Deletions cut 4 bases from V and 7 bases from J, with 8 bases between. The CDR3 is 12 amino acids. In DNA, the CDR3 is TGTGCCAGCAGTTGGGACACACAGCCCCAGCATTTT. It encodes CASSWDTQPQHF.

V is TRBV5-6 and J is TRBJ2-7; 10 nucleotides match TRBD1. Germline loops: CDR1 SGHDT, CDR2 YYEEEE. V shed 1 base, J shed 0 bases, and the junction held 10 bases outside the gene matches. The CDR3 has 18 residues. CDR3 protein: CASSLSPLGTGVSYEQYF. CDR3 nucleotide sequence: TGTGCCAGCAGCTTGTCTCCATTAGGGACAGGGGTCTCCTACGAGCAGTACTTC. The full variable domain, in which reference TRBV5-6 and TRBJ2-7 provide the parts outside the CDR3, is DAGVTQSPTHLIKTRGQQVTLRCSPKSGHDTVSWYQQALGQGPQFIFQYYEEEERQRGNFPDRFSGHQFPNYSSELNVNALLLGDSALYLCASSLSPLGTGVSYEQYFGPGTRLTVT.

The chain combines TRBV18 with TRBJ1-2; 10 bases are a match to TRBD1. The germline V gene encodes CDR1 KGHSH and CDR2 LQKENI. The junction had 6 bases not matched to a gene; V was cut back by 2 bases and J by 6 bases. The CDR3 is made up of 15 amino acids. This chain's CDR3 is CASSPTGTGVHGYTF. DNA for the CDR3: TGTGCCAGCTCACCAACCGGGACAGGGGTGCATGGCTACACCTTC.

The genes are TRBV19 and TRBJ1-2, with a tentative D call TRBD1 (5 bases). Trimming shortened V by 3 bases and J by 6 bases, and 11 bases separated the two germline ends. The CDR3 is 13 amino acids. CDR1 and CDR2 (germline): LNHDA, SQIVND (reference sequence). This chain's CDR3 is CASSIIPGDGYTF. The CDR3 DNA is TGTGCCAGTAGTATCATCCCGGGGGATGGCTACACCTTC.

This chain uses TRBV6-5 with TRBJ2-3; TRBD1 matches 7 bases. The CDR3 consists of 13 residues. Germline CDR1 and CDR2: MNHEY and SVGAGI. The junction had 3 bases not matched to a gene; V was cut back by 5 bases and J by 4 bases. The CDR3: CASSIQGADTQYF. The CDR3 DNA follows: TGTGCCAGCAGTATCCAGGGGGCAGATACGCAGTATTTT.

The chain uses TRBV11-3 and TRBJ2-7; TRBD2 matches 10 bases. Germline V gene data show CDR1 as SGHNT and CDR2 as YENEEA. The CDR3 has 14 amino acids. V dropped 5 bases and J dropped 5; count of bases not matched to a gene: 6. The CDR3 DNA reads TGTGCCAGCAGCCATGAGCGGGAGGGCCACGAGCAGTACTTC. Translating gives CASSHEREGHEQYF.

This chain connects TRBV3-1 (or the pseudogene TRBV3-2) to TRBJ1-1; no clear D. V lost 0 bases and J 5 bases, leaving 7 bases between the germline ends. The CDR3 length is 13 residues. In germline, CDR1 is LGHDT, CDR2 YNNKEL (reference sequence). The CDR3, as DNA: TGTGCCAGCAGCCAAGACTCGGGAACTGAAGCTTTCTTT. This codes for CASSQDSGTEAFF.

The chain uses TRBV5-4 and TRBJ1-3; tentative D call: TRBD1 (5 bases). Trimming took 0 bases from V and 0 from J, leaving 13 bases between them. The CDR3 sequence is 17 residues long. Germline V gene data show CDR1 as SGHNT and CDR2 as YYREEE (reference sequence). The CDR3 loop is CASSLVGDGASGNTIYF. The DNA for the CDR3 is TGTGCCAGCAGCTTGGTTGGGGATGGGGCCTCTGGAAACACCATATATTTT. Full variable domain (missing parts from reference TRBV5-4 and TRBJ1-3): ETGVTQSPTHLIKTRGQQVTLRCSSQSGHNTVSWYQQALGQGPQFIFQYYREEENGRGNFPPRFSGLQFPNYSSELNVNALELDDSALYLCASSLVGDGASGNTIYFGEGSWLTVV.

DNA for the CDR3: TGCAGCCTACGGACGGAGGCTTATGGCTACACCTTC. Translation: CSLRTEAYGYTF. The V gene is TRBV29-1, the J gene TRBJ1-2; D uncertain. The germline V gene has CDR1 SQVTM and CDR2 ANQGSEA. The CDR3 sequence is 12 residues long. V was pared by 8 bases and J by 5 bases, with 15 bases between. The variable domain in full, completed from reference TRBV29-1 and TRBJ1-2, reads SAVISQKPSRDICQRGTSLTIQCQVDSQVTMMFWYRQQPGQSLTLIATANQGSEATYESGFVIDKFPISRPNLTFSTLTVSNMSPEDSSIYLCSLRTEAYGYTFGSGTRLTVV.

The rearrangement uses TRBV24-1 and TRBJ1-5, with D maybe TRBD1 (6 bases). Trimming left V 7 bases short and J 3 bases short, with 12 bases between. The CDR3 has 14 amino acids. Germline assignment: CDR1 KGHDR and CDR2 SFDVKD. CDR3 loop: CATSPDSVNQPQHF. CDR3 coding DNA: TGTGCCACCAGCCCGGACAGTGTCAATCAGCCCCAGCATTTT.

The CDR3: CASSYRQEYGYTF. Written as DNA, the CDR3 is TGTGCCAGCAGCTACCGACAGGAATATGGCTACACCTTC. The chain links TRBV27 to TRBJ1-2; D perhaps matches TRBD1 (6 bases). This CDR3 is 13 amino acids long. V lost 6 bases, J lost 5 bases, and 13 bases lay in between. Germline assignment: CDR1 MNHEY and CDR2 SMNVEV (reference sequence).

The chain links TRBV24-1 to TRBJ2-6, with 8 bases that match TRBD1. V shed 4 bases and J 5 bases; nucleotides not matched to a gene: 6. CDR1 and CDR2 (germline): KGHDR, SFDVKD. The CDR3 is 16 residues long. The CDR3 loop is CATSETRQGWANVLTF. CDR3 DNA sequence: TGTGCCACCAGTGAAACACGACAGGGGTGGGCCAACGTCCTGACTTTC.

This rearrangement joins TRBV27 to TRBJ1-4; tentatively, D is TRBD1 (5 bases). Germline V CDR1 and CDR2: MNHEY, SMNVEV (reference sequence). The CDR3 is 13 residues long. Trimming stripped 6 bases from V and 7 bases from J, with 12 bases between. The CDR3: CASSRDSGEKLFF. In nucleotides, the CDR3 is TGTGCCAGCAGCCGGGACTCGGGTGAAAAACTGTTTTTT.

The genes are TRBV10-3 and TRBJ1-5, with D tentatively TRBD1 (5 bases). The V gene lost 7 bases and the J gene lost 0 bases, with 10 bases spanning the gap. The length of the CDR3 is 14 residues. CDR1 ENHRY and CDR2 SYGVKD come from the germline V gene. CDR3: CAIKGAGSNQPQHF. The DNA for the CDR3 is TGTGCCATCAAAGGGGCGGGTAGCAATCAGCCCCAGCATTTT.

The chain carries TRBV28 and TRBJ2-1; either TRBD1 or TRBD2 may fit D (5 bases each). Germline-derived CDR1 and CDR2 are MDHEN and SYDVKM. The CDR3 runs 15 residues. V dropped 5 bases and J dropped 0 bases, with 11 bases sitting between them. Here the CDR3 DNA reads TGTGCCAGCAGTGGGACGAGCGGCTCCTACAATGAGCAGTTCTTC. Translating it yields CASSGTSGSYNEQFF.

The chain couples TRBV10-2 to TRBJ1-2; 10 bases map to TRBD1. The CDR3 extends over 15 amino acids. V was pared by 2 bases and J by 6 bases, with 6 bases of the junction left unmatched. Germline V gene sequence: CDR1 WSHSY, CDR2 SAAADI. This chain's CDR3 is CASSEPGQGSNGYTF. The CDR3 nucleotides are TGCGCCAGCAGTGAGCCGGGACAGGGGTCGAATGGCTACACCTTC.

This clone was recorded once. The V and J genes are TRBV6-4 and TRBJ1-3; D is ambiguous. This CDR3 has 16 amino acids. Germline V gene data show CDR1 as MRHNA and CDR2 as SNTAGT. V was trimmed by 2 bases and J by 0 bases, leaving 11 bases between them. CDR3 amino acids: CASSDPKAGSGNTIYF. CDR3 bases: TGTGCCAGCAGTGACCCGAAAGCTGGCTCTGGAAACACCATATATTTT.